Sequencing of this TCR beta chain was carried out in a study of OX40 agonist ivuxolimab in advanced cancers. Of note for this clone: Its target is unknown.

Whole-study findings and limits: The study did not work out the antigen specificity of the expanded peripheral T cells.

Measured with immunoSEQ multiplex PCR; TCRdb has only the in-frame clones, and not every one. The sample has about 90,000 clones, more than 70% seen once; the top ten hold approximately 0.2%. The sample in question was CD4+ or CD8+ T cells sorted from blood, obtained in a trial of the OX40 agonist ivuxolimab. The clonotype comes from an adult with an advanced solid tumor such as melanoma, head and neck, liver or kidney cancer.

Written as DNA, the CDR3 is TGTGCCAGCAGCTTAGTGTCGGGGACGGGGGCCAACGTCCTGACTTTC. Its translation: CASSLVSGTGANVLTF. This chain links TRBV7-9 with TRBJ2-6; D is perhaps TRBD1 or TRBD2 (5 bases each). V was pared by 1 base and J by 4 bases, with 11 bases between. Germline assignment: CDR1 SEHNR and CDR2 FQNEAQ (reference sequence). This CDR3 has 16 amino acids.